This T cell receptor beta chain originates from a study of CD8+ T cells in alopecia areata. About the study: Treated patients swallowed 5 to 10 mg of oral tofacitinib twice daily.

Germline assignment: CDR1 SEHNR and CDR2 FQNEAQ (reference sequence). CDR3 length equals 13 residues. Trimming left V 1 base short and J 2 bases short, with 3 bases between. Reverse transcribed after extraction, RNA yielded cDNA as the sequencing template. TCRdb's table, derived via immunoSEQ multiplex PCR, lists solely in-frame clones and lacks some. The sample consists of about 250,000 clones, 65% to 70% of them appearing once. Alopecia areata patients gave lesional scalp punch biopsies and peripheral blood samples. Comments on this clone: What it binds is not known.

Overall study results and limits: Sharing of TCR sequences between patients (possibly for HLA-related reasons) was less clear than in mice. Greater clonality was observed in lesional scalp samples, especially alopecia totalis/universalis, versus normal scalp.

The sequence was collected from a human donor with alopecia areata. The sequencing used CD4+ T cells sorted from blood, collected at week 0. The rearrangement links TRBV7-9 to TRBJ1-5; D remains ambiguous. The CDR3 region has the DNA TGTGCCAGCAGCTTAGATGGCAATCAGCCCCAGCATTTT. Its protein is CASSLDGNQPQHF.